This T cell receptor beta chain was recorded in a study of shared clonotypes between healthy human individuals. Notes on the study in general: Naive CD4 clonotypes overlapped across several donors at roughly 5.1%.

Genomic DNA of each subset was evenly split across several immunoSEQ plates. The method was immunoSEQ multiplex PCR; TCRdb's version includes in-frame clones alone and lacks a portion of them. The sample shows roughly 2.4 million clones, roughly 95% of them seen only once. The CDR3 loop spans 17 amino acids. From germline, CDR1 is SGHRS and CDR2 YFSETQ. After removal of 4 bases from V and 0 bases from J, the junction contained 9 bases not matched to a gene. As regards this clone: Its antigen is as yet unknown.

This rearrangement joins TRBV5-1 to TRBJ2-2, with 7 bases fitting TRBD2. The sequence came from a man aged 18-30 years in good health. The sample consisted of naive CD4+ T cells sorted from blood. Subset: CD45RA+ positively selected. This CDR3 is CASSPRPAGSNTGELFF. The CDR3 DNA reads TGCGCCAGCAGCCCCCGGCCAGCGGGGTCGAACACCGGGGAGCTGTTTTTT.